The rows below give T cell receptor beta chains drawn from one sample of a study of beta chain features in type 1 diabetes. Clones were read by immunoSEQ multiplex PCR, and TCRdb kept only the in-frame ones, dropping some. The repertoire holds about 270,000 clones, with 13% to 15% as singletons. Sequences were obtained from naive CD4+ T cells from blood. All receptors come from a man aged 25 to 40 with type 1 diabetes. CDR3s leave out the opening cysteine and the closing phenylalanine or tryptophan.

J gene | V gene | CDR3 protein
TRBJ1-1 | TRBV2 | ASVTDVNTEAF
TRBJ2-1 | TRBV5-6 | ASSFGLTAGGLHEQF
TRBJ1-1 | TRBV20-1 | RQGNTEAF
TRBJ2-5 | TRBV19 | ASSAGETQY
TRBJ2-7 | TRBV29-1 | SGMTGSYEQY
TRBJ1-1 | TRBV2 | ASSRTEAF
TRBJ2-3 | TRBV7-6 | ASSSGPGRDTQY
TRBJ1-2 | TRBV2 | ASRDDRGPDGYT
TRBJ1-4 | TRBV9 | ASSVSFQGYEKLF
TRBJ2-7 | TRBV9 | ASSVVGSSYEQY
TRBJ2-1 | TRBV7-2 | ASSSPIAGGLHYNEQF
TRBJ2-6 | TRBV9 | ASSPLSGANVLT